This entry lists 20 T cell receptor beta chains sequenced from one sample in a study of cytomegalovirus exposure and HLA in healthy donors. TCRdb's table, derived via immunoSEQ multiplex PCR, lists solely in-frame clones and lacks some. Of about 240,000 clones listed, about 87% were seen once; the top ten hold less than 3%. The sequenced sample consisted of PBMCs. These receptors originate from a man younger than 30 in good health and CMV-seronegative.

The chain uses TRBV5-1 and TRBJ1-1; TRBD1 agrees at 7 bases. With 4 bases clipped from V and 1 base from J, the junction kept 7 bases outside the gene matches. Germline CDR1 reads SGHRS; CDR2 reads YFSETQ. The length of the CDR3 is 15 residues. The CDR3 coding sequence is TGCGCCAGCAGCAAATCCCCAGGGGGGAACACTGAAGCTTTCTTT. Encoded protein: CASSKSPGGNTEAFF.

The chain carries TRBV6-5 and TRBJ2-6, with a possible D match to TRBD1 (5 bases). The CDR3 loop spans 15 amino acids. The germline gives CDR1 MNHEY, CDR2 SVGAGI. V was pared by 8 bases and J by 2 bases, with 13 bases between. CDR3 coding DNA: TGTGCCAGCCGCCTCGTAGGGGCTGGGGCCAACGTCCTGACTTTC. It is translated as CASRLVGAGANVLTF.

V usage is TRBV7-9 and J usage is TRBJ1-5; D ambiguous. V lost 4 bases and J lost 5, with 15 bases in between. The germline CDR1 and CDR2 sequences are SEHNR and FQNEAQ (reference sequence). The CDR3 covers 15 residues. In DNA, the CDR3 is TGTGCCAGCAGCTCCGGCCTGAGAGGTGATCAGCCCCAGCATTTT. It translates to CASSSGLRGDQPQHF.

The rearrangement links TRBV5-6 to TRBJ2-7; D is unclear. The CDR3 has 14 residues. The germline V gene encodes CDR1 SGHDT and CDR2 YYEEEE. Trimming removed 0 bases from V and 2 bases from J, with 9 bases in between. CDR3 nucleotide sequence: TGTGCCAGCAGCTTGGCCTACCTACCCTACGAGCAGTACTTC. Residues: CASSLAYLPYEQYF.

V and J are TRBV6-5 and TRBJ1-5, with 7 bases aligning to TRBD1. The CDR3 has 15 amino acids. Germline values: CDR1 MNHEY, CDR2 SVGAGI. Trimming at V came to 6 bases and at J to 2 bases, leaving 7 bases not matched to a gene. The DNA of the CDR3 is TGTGCCAGCAGATCCCAGGGGGTTGGCAATCAGCCCCAGCATTTT. Its protein product is CASRSQGVGNQPQHF.

This rearrangement joins TRBV29-1 to TRBJ2-7; no clear D. Germline lookup yields CDR1 SQVTM and CDR2 ANQGSEA. Trimming shortened V by 0 bases and J by 2 bases, and 8 bases separated the two germline ends. This CDR3 contains 13 residues. CDR3 bases: TGCAGCGTTGAAGAGGCCAGGACCTACGAGCAGTACTTC. It specifies CSVEEARTYEQYF.

V usage is TRBV5-1 and J usage is TRBJ2-1; no reliable D call. The germline V gene encodes CDR1 SGHRS and CDR2 YFSETQ. V was cut by 2 bases and J by 7 bases, with 7 bases left in between. This CDR3 comprises 12 residues. The CDR3 here is CASSFAVNEQFF. CDR3 DNA: TGCGCCAGCAGCTTCGCGGTAAATGAGCAGTTCTTC.

CDR3 loop: CATGGDRDYSNQPQHF. The CDR3 DNA sequence: TGTGCCACGGGTGGGGACAGGGATTATAGCAATCAGCCCCAGCATTTT. The chain joins TRBV2 to TRBJ1-5; TRBD1 agrees at 9 bases. After removal of 10 bases from V and 0 bases from J, the junction contained 10 bases not matched to a gene. The germline V gene encodes CDR1 SNHLY and CDR2 FYNNEI. The CDR3 runs to 16 residues.

The rearrangement uses TRBV2 and TRBJ2-3, with TRBD2 matching 15 bases. The V gene end was trimmed by 6 bases and the J gene end by 6 bases; junction bases not matched to a gene: 4. In germline, CDR1 is SNHLY, CDR2 FYNNEI. This CDR3 is built from 15 residues. Written as DNA, the CDR3 is TGTGCCAGCAGGAACGGACTAGCGGGGGGGGATACGCAGTATTTT. Protein product: CASRNGLAGGDTQYF.

V usage is TRBV29-1 and J usage is TRBJ2-7, with 7 bases matching TRBD2. Unmatched junction bases numbered 6, after V lost 7 bases and J lost 0 bases. CDR1 is SQVTM, CDR2 ANQGSEA, per germline. This CDR3 region has 13 residues. This CDR3 is CSAREGSSYEQYF. CDR3 coding DNA: TGCAGCGCAAGGGAGGGGAGCTCCTACGAGCAGTACTTC.

V and J are TRBV29-1 and TRBJ1-1; D not resolved. Germline V gives CDR1 SQVTM, CDR2 ANQGSEA. The CDR3 sequence is 13 residues long. The V end was cut by 5 bases, the J end by 0 bases, with 10 bases between. CDR3 protein: CSVRRVMNTEAFF. In DNA, the CDR3 is TGCAGCGTTCGCCGGGTAATGAACACTGAAGCTTTCTTT.

This chain joins TRBV28 and TRBJ2-1; 8 nucleotides agree with TRBD2. The CDR3 totals 19 residues. After removal of 4 bases from V and 9 bases from J, the junction contained 23 bases not matched to a gene. Germline V gene data show CDR1 as MDHEN and CDR2 as SYDVKM. CDR3 amino acids: CASSSLRDKAGVSWGEQFF. The CDR3 DNA follows: TGTGCCAGCAGTTCCCTACGGGACAAAGCGGGAGTAAGTTGGGGTGAGCAGTTCTTC.

V usage is TRBV4-2 and J usage is TRBJ2-3; no clear D gene. V was trimmed by 1 base and J by 4 bases, leaving 12 bases between them. This CDR3 has 15 amino acids. The V gene's germline CDR1 is LGHNA and CDR2 YNFKEQ. This chain's CDR3 is CASSQGLVGADTQYF. The CDR3 region has the DNA TGTGCCAGCAGCCAAGGGCTAGTCGGCGCAGATACGCAGTATTTT.

The J gene is TRBJ1-1, the V gene TRBV4-1; tentatively, D is TRBD1 (5 bases). Trimming removed 1 base from V and 0 bases from J, with 9 bases in between. The CDR3 is 15 amino acids. The V gene's germline CDR1 is MGHRA and CDR2 YSYEKL. The CDR3 sequence is CASSQVEGVNTEAFF. Written as DNA, the CDR3 is TGCGCCAGCAGCCAAGTGGAAGGGGTGAACACTGAAGCTTTCTTT.

The J gene is TRBJ1-2, the V gene TRBV28, with D maybe TRBD1 (6 bases). The CDR3 loop spans 14 amino acids. Germline V gene lookup returns CDR1 MDHEN and CDR2 SYDVKM. V was shortened by 9 bases and J by 0 bases, with 14 bases between the two germline ends. In DNA, the CDR3 is TGTGCCAGTGGGTCAGGGACAACTAACTATGGCTACACCTTC. The encoded protein is CASGSGTTNYGYTF.

This chain joins TRBV29-1 and TRBJ1-3; the D is unclear. This CDR3 comprises 13 residues. CDR1 and CDR2 (germline): SQVTM, ANQGSEA. V shed 3 bases and J shed 0 bases, with 6 bases lying between them. The CDR3 DNA reads TGCAGCGTTGAGAAGCCCTCTGGAAACACCATATATTTT. Residues: CSVEKPSGNTIYF.

The chain recombines TRBV15 with TRBJ1-1; 7 bases align to TRBD1. CDR3 length: 13 amino acids. Germline V gene lookup returns CDR1 LNHNV and CDR2 YYDKDF (reference sequence). The V segment lost 0 bases and the J segment 11 bases; nucleotides outside the gene matches: 6. The CDR3 here is CATSRDQRGHAFF. The CDR3 nucleotides are TGTGCCACCAGCAGAGATCAGAGGGGGCATGCTTTCTTT. The entire variable domain, with the rest obtained from reference TRBV15 and TRBJ1-1, is as follows: DAMVIQNPRYQVTQFGKPVTLSCSQTLNHNVMYWYQQKSSQAPKLLFHYYDKDFNNEADTPDNFQSRRPNTSFCFLDIRSPGLGDTAMYLCATSRDQRGHAFFGQGTRLTVV.

This clone was seen just once. This chain links TRBV5-4 with TRBJ1-2, with D perhaps TRBD1 (6 bases). With 2 bases removed from V and 4 bases from J, the gap between germline ends came to 15 bases. The CDR3 covers 15 residues. Per germline, CDR1 SGHNT and CDR2 YYREEE (reference sequence). As DNA, the CDR3 is TGTGCCAGCAGCTTACCAGGGGCCGCCCTCTATGGCTACACCTTC. Translating it yields CASSLPGAALYGYTF. The full variable domain, in which reference TRBV5-4 and TRBJ1-2 provide the parts outside the CDR3, is ETGVTQSPTHLIKTRGQQVTLRCSSQSGHNTVSWYQQALGQGPQFIFQYYREEENGRGNFPPRFSGLQFPNYSSELNVNALELDDSALYLCASSLPGAALYGYTFGSGTRLTVV.

This clone was detected only once. The chain has TRBV6-5 and TRBJ1-1; a possible D gene is TRBD1 (6 bases). The CDR3 loop spans 14 amino acids. Looked up from germline, CDR1 is MNHEY and CDR2 is SVGAGI. The V end lost 6 bases, the J end lost 1 base, and 12 bases lay between the germline ends. The CDR3 DNA sequence: TGTGCCAGCAGACCGGGACATGAGAACACTGAAGCTTTCTTT. It is translated as CASRPGHENTEAFF.

The gene calls are TRBV7-2 and TRBJ2-3; no reliable D call. Germline V CDR1 and CDR2: SGHTA, FQGNSA. V shed 4 bases and J shed 0 bases, with 8 bases lying between them. The CDR3 spans 14 residues. In DNA form, the CDR3 reads TGTGCCAGCAGCTACCGACACAGCACAGATACGCAGTATTTT. Protein product: CASSYRHSTDTQYF.